Shown below are 20 T cell receptor beta chains from a single sample sequenced in a study of somatic mutations in cytotoxic T cells in rheumatoid arthritis. Assay: immunoSEQ multiplex PCR; the TCRdb copy retains only in-frame clones and omits some. Found here are about 12,000 clones, about 68% of them singletons; the top ten hold about 10%. The material sequenced was CD8+ T cells sorted from blood. These receptors originate from a man aged 70-80 years in good health.

The gene calls are TRBV19 and TRBJ2-1, with D tentatively TRBD1 (7 bases). The CDR3 is made up of 15 amino acids. The V gene lost 3 bases and the J gene lost 4 bases, with 13 bases spanning the gap. CDR1 and CDR2 from the germline V gene are LNHDA and SQIVND (reference sequence). CDR3 nucleotide sequence: TGTGCCAGTAGTATCCAGGGGGGCGGGTACAATGAGCAGTTCTTC. This sequence encodes CASSIQGGGYNEQFF.

The chain joins TRBV29-1 to TRBJ2-3; 10 positions match TRBD2. This CDR3 is 16 amino acids long. The germline V gene encodes CDR1 SQVTM and CDR2 ANQGSEA. V shed 2 bases and J 2 bases; nucleotides not matched to a gene: 7. The CDR3 DNA is TGCAGCGTTGAATCGGCTAGCGGGGGCCCCACAGATACGCAGTATTTT. Encoded protein: CSVESASGGPTDTQYF.

The chain has TRBV7-8 and TRBJ2-1; 8 nucleotides agree with TRBD1. The length of the CDR3 is 16 residues. Germline V gene data show CDR1 as SGHVS and CDR2 as FQNEAQ. V lost 5 bases, J lost 12 bases, and 18 bases stayed unmatched. CDR3 protein: CASSPPGQETTLGQFF. The DNA of the CDR3 is TGTGCCAGCAGCCCACCGGGACAGGAAACAACCTTAGGGCAGTTCTTC.

The chain couples TRBV11-2 to TRBJ1-1; a possible D gene is TRBD1 (5 bases). V dropped 3 bases and J dropped 0 bases, with 11 bases sitting between them. Germline CDR1 reads SGHAT; CDR2 reads FQNNGV. This CDR3 is 15 amino acids long. The CDR3 DNA reads TGTGCCAGCAGCTTCGACAGCCCCCTGAACACTGAAGCTTTCTTT. The encoded protein is CASSFDSPLNTEAFF.

The V call is TRBV6-4, the J call TRBJ2-2; tentatively, D is TRBD1 (6 bases). This CDR3 has 15 residues. The V gene lost 2 bases and the J gene lost 6 bases, with 13 bases spanning the gap. CDR1 is MRHNA and CDR2 is SNTAGT in the germline V gene. CDR3 nucleotide sequence: TGTGCCAGCAGTGACGGCCAAGGGGGTTCCGGGGAGCTGTTTTTT. It specifies CASSDGQGGSGELFF.

This clone was counted between two and nine times. V usage is TRBV5-4 and J usage is TRBJ2-3; 14 nucleotides align to TRBD2. Trimming took 4 bases from V and 3 from J; bases not matched to a gene: 7. Germline CDR1 SGHNT, CDR2 YYREEE (reference sequence). The CDR3 has 17 amino acids. CDR3: CASSLRLAGGPTDTQYF. CDR3 in DNA: TGTGCCAGCAGCCTTCGACTAGCGGGGGGGCCAACAGATACGCAGTATTTT.

The rearrangement joins TRBV4-1 to TRBJ2-1; D is unresolved. The V gene's germline CDR1 is MGHRA and CDR2 YSYEKL. Trimming removed 5 bases from V and 7 bases from J, with 12 bases in between. CDR3 length: 13 residues. CDR3 DNA: TGCGCCAGCAGCTCGCCCCATGAAAATGAGCAGTTCTTC. Translating gives CASSSPHENEQFF.

The chain is built from TRBV15 and TRBJ2-1; 8 bases are a match to TRBD1. This CDR3 region has 15 residues. Trimming removed 4 bases from V and 4 bases from J; junction bases left unmatched: 6. In germline, CDR1 is LNHNV, CDR2 YYDKDF (reference sequence). This CDR3 is CATSTRTGRYNEQFF. The DNA for the CDR3 is TGTGCCACCAGCACCCGGACAGGGAGATACAATGAGCAGTTCTTC.

A few counts support this clone. The CDR3 reads CASSDGWEQLNYGYTF. CDR3 nucleotides: TGTGCCAGCAGTGACGGGTGGGAACAGCTCAACTATGGCTACACCTTC. V usage is TRBV2 and J usage is TRBJ1-2; D is ambiguous. Deletions cut 3 bases from V and 2 bases from J, with 16 bases between. The CDR3 runs 16 residues. Germline CDR1 SNHLY, CDR2 FYNNEI.

As DNA, the CDR3 is TGTGCCAGCAGCCCTAGCGGGAACGTGTACGAGCAGTACTTC. Protein: CASSPSGNVYEQYF. V usage is TRBV13 and J usage is TRBJ2-7, with TRBD2 identical over 9 bases. The V gene's germline CDR1 is PRHDT and CDR2 FYEKMQ (reference sequence). This CDR3 has 14 residues. V lost 5 bases and J lost 4; bases outside the gene matches: 6.

This clone was seen a handful of times. The DNA of the CDR3 is TGTGCCAGCAGCCCGCCCCTTTACGGACAGGAGTTTTCCTACGAGCAGTACTTC. Residues: CASSPPLYGQEFSYEQYF. The V gene is TRBV5-6, the J gene TRBJ2-7; 7 nucleotides align to TRBD1. The V gene end was trimmed by 4 bases and the J gene end by 1 base; junction bases not matched to a gene: 17. The CDR3 spans 18 residues. Germline loops: CDR1 SGHDT, CDR2 YYEEEE.

The chain couples TRBV2 to TRBJ2-1; a weak D match, TRBD1 (5 bases). Germline CDR1 and CDR2: SNHLY and FYNNEI. The V and J ends lost 2 bases and 0 bases respectively, with 14 bases between them. The CDR3 sequence is 17 residues long. In DNA, the CDR3 is TGTGCCAGCAGTGAAAGGGGCTTTCAGAGCTCCTACAATGAGCAGTTCTTC. Residues: CASSERGFQSSYNEQFF.

The gene calls are TRBV28 and TRBJ2-5, with D tentatively TRBD2 (6 bases). The J call may be wrong; the DNA end is better matched by TRBJ2-7. Per the germline V gene, CDR1 is MDHEN and CDR2 is SYDVKM. This CDR3 is built from 14 residues. The DNA of the CDR3 is TGTGCCAGCAGTTCCCTTGGAGGGCTCCACGAGCAGTACTTC. This gives the protein CASSSLGGLHEQYF.

The chain joins TRBV19 to TRBJ1-2, with 8 bases that match TRBD1. Germline CDR1 and CDR2: LNHDA and SQIVND (reference sequence). Trimming took 10 bases from V and 5 from J; bases not matched to a gene: 6. The CDR3 loop spans 12 amino acids. CDR3 in amino acids: CATGQGLYGYTF. CDR3 DNA: TGTGCCACCGGACAGGGATTATATGGCTACACCTTC.

This clone ranks as medium-sized. The chain links TRBV6-1 to TRBJ2-1, with TRBD1 identical over 9 bases. J gave up 3 bases and V 1 base, and 1 base lay outside the gene matches. CDR1 and CDR2 from the germline V gene are MNHNS and SASEGT. This CDR3 is 15 amino acids long. CDR3 sequence reads: CASSEETGGYNEQFF. As DNA, the CDR3 is TGTGCCAGCAGTGAAGAGACAGGGGGCTACAATGAGCAGTTCTTC.

This chain connects TRBV5-1 to TRBJ2-5; maybe TRBD2 (6 bases). The germline V and J ends were trimmed by 0 bases and 2 bases, with 8 bases remaining between them. This CDR3 is 14 amino acids long. Germline loops: CDR1 SGHRS, CDR2 YFSETQ. The CDR3 nucleotides are TGCGCCAGCAGCTTGGCGGGGGTTCAAGAGACCCAGTACTTC. This gives the protein CASSLAGVQETQYF.

V gene TRBV7-9 combines with J gene TRBJ2-7; 7 bases are a match to TRBD2. The germline V gene encodes CDR1 SEHNR and CDR2 FQNEAQ (reference sequence). V lost 5 bases, J lost 6 bases, and 7 bases stayed unmatched. The CDR3 is made up of 13 amino acids. The CDR3 sequence is CASSPLGGFEQYF. The CDR3 DNA follows: TGTGCCAGCAGCCCCCTGGGGGGGTTCGAGCAGTACTTC.

The chain recombines TRBV19 with TRBJ1-1; 8 bases agree with TRBD1. V was pared by 7 bases and J by 4 bases, with 8 bases of the junction left unmatched. This CDR3 is built from 14 residues. Germline V CDR1 and CDR2: LNHDA, SQIVND (reference sequence). CDR3 nucleotides: TGTGCCAGTACCATAACAGGGGGGATCACTGAAGCTTTCTTT. Translation gives CASTITGGITEAFF. Filled out from reference TRBV19 and TRBJ1-1, the complete variable domain reads DGGITQSPKYLFRKEGQNVTLSCEQNLNHDAMYWYRQDPGQGLRLIYYSQIVNDFQKGDIAEGYSVSREKKESFPLTVTSAQKNPTAFYLCASTITGGITEAFFGQGTRLTVV.

J is TRBJ1-2 and V is TRBV9; 7 bases match TRBD1. The germline V gene has CDR1 SGDLS and CDR2 YYNGEE. Trimming took 2 bases from V and 6 from J; bases not matched to a gene: 13. The CDR3 spans 16 residues. As DNA, the CDR3 is TGTGCCAGCAGCGTCGACCTGGGACAGCCGCGGGATGGCTACACCTTC. This gives the protein CASSVDLGQPRDGYTF.

The chain carries TRBV6-1 and TRBJ2-7; D call uncertain. Germline values: CDR1 MNHNS, CDR2 SASEGT. Trimming took off 5 bases at V and 3 bases at J, with 14 bases between the two ends. The CDR3 is 14 amino acids. The CDR3 protein is CASSPAFGHYEQYF. In DNA form, the CDR3 reads TGTGCCAGCAGTCCTGCTTTTGGCCACTACGAGCAGTACTTC.